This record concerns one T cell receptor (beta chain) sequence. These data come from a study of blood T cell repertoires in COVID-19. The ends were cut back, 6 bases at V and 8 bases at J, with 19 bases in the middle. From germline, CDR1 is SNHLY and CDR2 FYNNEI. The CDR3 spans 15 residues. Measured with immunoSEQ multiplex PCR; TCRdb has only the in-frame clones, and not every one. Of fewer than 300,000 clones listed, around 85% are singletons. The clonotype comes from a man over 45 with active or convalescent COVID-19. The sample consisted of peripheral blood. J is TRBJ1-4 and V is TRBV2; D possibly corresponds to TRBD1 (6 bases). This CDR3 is CASSADRPGGEKLFF. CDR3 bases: TGTGCCAGCAGCGCCGACAGGCCGGGTGGGGAAAAACTGTTTTTT.